The 8 T cell receptor beta chains below all came from one sample that was sequenced in a study of blood T cell repertoires in COVID-19 (TCRdb year 2020). Library preparation used the immunoSEQ multiplex PCR assay. Drawn from immuneACCESS, this table holds only the in-frame rearrangements with V and J called that TCRdb kept. Clones are partly lost; checked studies trace under half to an unresolved V gene and leave the rest unexplained. The sample has 110,000 to 150,000 clones on record, about nine tenths of them singletons. The ten largest clones represent around 10% of the sample. The sequencing input was PBMCs or T cells enriched from blood (not recorded which). The source is a man in his sixties who had recovered from COVID-19.

The chain joins TRBV11-2 to TRBJ2-7; D not certain. The V and J ends lost 11 bases and 0 bases respectively, with 14 bases between them. In germline, CDR1 is SGHAT, CDR2 FQNNGV. This CDR3 is built from 13 residues. The CDR3 nucleotides are TGTGCCTATTTGTCCGCGAGCTCCTACGAGCAGTACTTC. Protein: CAYLSASSYEQYF.

A single count supports this clone. V usage is TRBV28 and J usage is TRBJ2-3; 9 bases are a match to TRBD1. Germline CDR1 reads MDHEN; CDR2 reads SYDVKM. This CDR3 spans 17 amino acids. J gave up 2 bases and V 6 bases, and 12 bases lay outside the gene matches. The CDR3 DNA is TGTGCCAGCAGCTCGTTTTTGGGACAGGGAAACACAGATACGCAGTATTTT. As protein: CASSSFLGQGNTDTQYF.

The chain carries TRBV4-1 and TRBJ2-7, with TRBD1 as a possible D gene (5 bases). From germline, CDR1 is MGHRA and CDR2 YSYEKL. V was shortened by 0 bases and J by 6 bases, with 12 bases between the two germline ends. This CDR3 has 14 residues. CDR3 bases: TGCGCCAGCAGCCAAGATCCCCGCAGGGCCGAGCAGTACTTC. It encodes CASSQDPRRAEQYF.

V usage is TRBV9 and J usage is TRBJ2-2; 7 bases fit TRBD2. The germline gives CDR1 SGDLS, CDR2 YYNGEE. The CDR3 consists of 13 residues. Germline trimming cut 2 bases from V and 6 bases from J; bases unmatched to any gene: 1. CDR3 protein: CASSVRGAGELFF. The CDR3 nucleotides read TGTGCCAGCAGCGTCCGGGGGGCCGGGGAGCTGTTTTTT.

The sample holds one count of this clone. The chain employs TRBV27 and TRBJ2-1; the D gene is possibly TRBD1 (5 bases). There are 17 residues in the CDR3. Between the trimmed V and J ends, which lost 1 base and 2 bases, there was a span of 15 bases. The germline gives CDR1 MNHEY, CDR2 SMNVEV (reference sequence). CDR3 nucleotide sequence: TGTGCCAGCAGTTTATGGAAAGGGTGGGGCGCCTACAATGAGCAGTTCTTC. This gives the protein CASSLWKGWGAYNEQFF.

This clone was detected a few times. J is TRBJ1-2 and V is TRBV4-1; D is ambiguous. Germline lookup yields CDR1 MGHRA and CDR2 YSYEKL. Trimming cost V 0 bases and J 2 bases, with 10 bases left between them. CDR3 length equals 15 residues. The CDR3 nucleotides read TGCGCCAGCAGCCAAGACAGGATGAGCAACTATGGCTACACCTTC. Its protein product is CASSQDRMSNYGYTF.

This chain uses TRBV2 with TRBJ2-7, with a tentative D call TRBD1 (6 bases). Trimming left V 6 bases short and J 3 bases short, with 15 bases between. Germline-derived CDR1 and CDR2 are SNHLY and FYNNEI. CDR3 length: 14 residues. The CDR3 DNA follows: TGTGCCAGCAGCGCCGGGACACAAAGCTACGAGCAGTACTTC. Its protein product is CASSAGTQSYEQYF.

The chain couples TRBV18 to TRBJ1-5, with 8 bases fitting TRBD1. The CDR3 runs to 16 residues. The ends lost 3 bases at V and 2 bases at J; junction bases unmatched: 6. Germline V gene data show CDR1 as KGHSH and CDR2 as LQKENI. DNA for the CDR3: TGTGCCAGCTCACCTACCGGGACAGGCGGCAATCAGCCCCAGCATTTT. Translating gives CASSPTGTGGNQPQHF. Variable domain in full (rest from reference TRBV18 and TRBJ1-5): NAGVMQNPRHLVRRRGQEARLRCSPMKGHSHVYWYRQLPEEGLKFMVYLQKENIIDESGMPKERFSAEFPKEGPSILRIQQVVRGDSAAYFCASSPTGTGGNQPQHFGDGTRLSIL.